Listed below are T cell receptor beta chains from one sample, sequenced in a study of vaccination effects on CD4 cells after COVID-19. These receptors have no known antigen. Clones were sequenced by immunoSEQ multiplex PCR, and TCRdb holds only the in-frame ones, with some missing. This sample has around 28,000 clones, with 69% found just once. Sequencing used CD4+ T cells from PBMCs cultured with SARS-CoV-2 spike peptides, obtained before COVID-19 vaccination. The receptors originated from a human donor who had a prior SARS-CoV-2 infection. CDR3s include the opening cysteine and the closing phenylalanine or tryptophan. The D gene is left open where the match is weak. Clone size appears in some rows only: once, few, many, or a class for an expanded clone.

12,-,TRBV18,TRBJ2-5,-,CASSPPVETQYF,TGTGCCAGCTCACCACCAGTAGAGACCCAGTACTTC
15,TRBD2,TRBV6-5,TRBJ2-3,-,CASSYPGLGTDTQYF,TGTGCCAGCAGTTACCCGGGACTAGGTACAGATACGCAGTATTTT
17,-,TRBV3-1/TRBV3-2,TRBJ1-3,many,CASSQVGRSYSGNTIYF,TGTGCCAGCAGCCAAGTTGGCCGGTCTTACTCTGGAAACACCATATATTTT
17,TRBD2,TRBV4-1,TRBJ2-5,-,CASSQDLSEAGEETQYF,TGCGCCAGCAGCCAAGATCTGAGTGAAGCGGGGGAAGAGACCCAGTACTTC
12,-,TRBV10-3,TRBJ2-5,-,CAIRGGQETQYF,TGTGCCATCCGGGGAGGACAAGAGACCCAGTACTTC
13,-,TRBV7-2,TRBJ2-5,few,CASSSMYQETQYF,TGTGCCAGCAGCTCGATGTACCAAGAGACCCAGTACTTC
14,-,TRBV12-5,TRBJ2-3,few,CASRLVTPTDTQYF,TGTGCTAGTCGACTAGTAACCCCCACAGATACGCAGTATTTT
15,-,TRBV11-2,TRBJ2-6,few,CASSLALSGANVLTF,TGTGCCAGCAGCTTAGCCCTATCTGGGGCCAACGTCCTGACTTTC
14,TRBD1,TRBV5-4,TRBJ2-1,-,CASSVGQVYNEQFF,TGTGCCAGCAGCGTAGGACAGGTCTACAATGAGCAGTTCTTC
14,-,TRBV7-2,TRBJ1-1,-,CASSLDMGDPEAFF,TGTGCCAGCAGCTTAGATATGGGGGACCCTGAAGCTTTCTTT
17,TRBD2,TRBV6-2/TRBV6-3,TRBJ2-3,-,CASSWEGLAGVQDTQYF,TGTGCCAGCAGTTGGGAGGGACTAGCGGGAGTTCAAGATACGCAGTATTTT
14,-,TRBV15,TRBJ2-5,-,CATAWGGGMETQYF,TGTGCCACGGCGTGGGGTGGGGGGATGGAGACCCAGTACTTC
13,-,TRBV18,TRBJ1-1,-,CASSLSQEGGAFF,TGTGCCAGCTCACTGTCCCAAGAAGGAGGGGCTTTCTTT
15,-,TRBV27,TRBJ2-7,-,CASSLYPLGSYEQYF,TGTGCCAGCAGTTTATATCCCCTGGGGTCCTACGAGCAGTACTTC